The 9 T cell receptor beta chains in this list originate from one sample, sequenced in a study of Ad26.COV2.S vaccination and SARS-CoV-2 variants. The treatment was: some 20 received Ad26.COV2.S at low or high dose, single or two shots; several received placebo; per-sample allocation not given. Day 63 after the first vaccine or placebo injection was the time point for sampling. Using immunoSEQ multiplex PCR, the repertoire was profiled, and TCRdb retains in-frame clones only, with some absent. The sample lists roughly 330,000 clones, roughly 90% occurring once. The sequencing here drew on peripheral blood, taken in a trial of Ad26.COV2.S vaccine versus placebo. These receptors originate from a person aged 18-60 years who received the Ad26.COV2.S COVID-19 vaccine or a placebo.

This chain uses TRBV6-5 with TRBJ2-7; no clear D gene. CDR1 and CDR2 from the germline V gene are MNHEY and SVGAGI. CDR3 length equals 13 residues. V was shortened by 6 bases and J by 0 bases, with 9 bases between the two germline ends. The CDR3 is CASSRQGSYEQYV. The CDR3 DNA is TGTGCCAGCAGCCGCCAAGGCTCCTACGAGCAGTACGTC.

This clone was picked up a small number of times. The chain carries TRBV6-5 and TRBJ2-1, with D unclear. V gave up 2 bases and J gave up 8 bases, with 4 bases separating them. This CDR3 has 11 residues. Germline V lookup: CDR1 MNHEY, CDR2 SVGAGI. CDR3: CASSYVDEQFF. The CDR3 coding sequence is TGTGCCAGCAGTTACGTGGATGAGCAGTTCTTC.

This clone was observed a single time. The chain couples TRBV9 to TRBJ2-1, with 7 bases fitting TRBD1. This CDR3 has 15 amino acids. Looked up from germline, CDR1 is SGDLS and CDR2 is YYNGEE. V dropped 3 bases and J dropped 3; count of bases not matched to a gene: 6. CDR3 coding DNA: TGTGCCAGCAGCGCTAACCGGGACAGCTACAATGAGCAGTTCTTC. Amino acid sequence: CASSANRDSYNEQFF.

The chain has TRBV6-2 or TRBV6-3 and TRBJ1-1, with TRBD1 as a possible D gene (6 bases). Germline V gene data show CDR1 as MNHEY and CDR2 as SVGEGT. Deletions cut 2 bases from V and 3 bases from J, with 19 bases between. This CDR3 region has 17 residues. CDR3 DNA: TGTGCCAGCAGTTACCCTCCCCGGGACACTTACCACACTGAAGCTTTCTTT. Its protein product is CASSYPPRDTYHTEAFF.

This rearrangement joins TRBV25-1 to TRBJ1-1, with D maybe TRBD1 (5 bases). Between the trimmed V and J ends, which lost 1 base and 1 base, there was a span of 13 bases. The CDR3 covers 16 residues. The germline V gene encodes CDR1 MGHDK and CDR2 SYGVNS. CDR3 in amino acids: CASSESVGAKNTEAFF. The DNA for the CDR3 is TGTGCCAGCAGTGAATCAGTAGGGGCAAAGAACACTGAAGCTTTCTTT.

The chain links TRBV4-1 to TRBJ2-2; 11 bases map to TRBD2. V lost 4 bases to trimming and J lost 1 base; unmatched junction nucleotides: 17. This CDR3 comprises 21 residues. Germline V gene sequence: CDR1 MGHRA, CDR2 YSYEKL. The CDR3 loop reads CASSPLAVRLAGGVNTGELFF. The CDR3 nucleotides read TGCGCCAGCAGCCCCCTCGCGGTCCGGCTAGCGGGGGGTGTGAACACCGGGGAGCTGTTTTTT.

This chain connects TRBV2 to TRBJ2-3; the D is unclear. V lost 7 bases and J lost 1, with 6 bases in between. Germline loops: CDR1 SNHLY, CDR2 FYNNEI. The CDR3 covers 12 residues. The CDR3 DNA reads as TGTGCCAGCACAACTGGCACAGATACGCAGTATTTT. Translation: CASTTGTDTQYF.

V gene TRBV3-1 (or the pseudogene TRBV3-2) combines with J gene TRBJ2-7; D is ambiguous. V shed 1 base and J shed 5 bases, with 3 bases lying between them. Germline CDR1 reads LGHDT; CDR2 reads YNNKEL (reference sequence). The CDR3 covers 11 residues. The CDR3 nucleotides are TGTGCCAGCAGCCAAGGCCACGAGCAGTACTTC. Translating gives CASSQGHEQYF.

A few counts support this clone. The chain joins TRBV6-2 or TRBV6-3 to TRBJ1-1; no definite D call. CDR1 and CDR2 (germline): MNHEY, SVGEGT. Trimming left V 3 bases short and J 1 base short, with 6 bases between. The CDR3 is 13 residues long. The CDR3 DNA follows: TGTGCCAGCAGTTATCCGGAGAACACTGAAGCTTTCTTT. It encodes CASSYPENTEAFF.